The rows below give T cell receptor beta chains drawn from one sample of a study of blood T cell repertoires in COVID-19. Some clones are missing from TCRdb's copy, which holds only in-frame ones; the method was immunoSEQ multiplex PCR. Of roughly 390,000 clones listed, around 84% are singletons. Sequencing used peripheral blood. These TCRs come from a woman under 30 with acute or convalescent COVID-19. Each CDR3 is given without its conserved first and last residue. Each record gives: J gene, clone size, D gene, V gene, CDR3 protein. D genes are given only for firm matches. Clone size is stated in some rows and not others, as once, few, many or a class when expanded.

J gene: TRBJ1-6
clone size: .
D gene: TRBD1
V gene: TRBV5-4
CDR3 protein: ASTTGTGYSPLH

J gene: TRBJ2-6
clone size: .
D gene: .
V gene: TRBV19
CDR3 protein: ASSLNMTNHKVGQRLT

J gene: TRBJ2-1
clone size: .
D gene: .
V gene: TRBV11-2
CDR3 protein: ASSLFGNPYNEQF

J gene: TRBJ2-3
clone size: once
D gene: TRBD2
V gene: TRBV5-1
CDR3 protein: ASAGLAGGFTDTQY

J gene: TRBJ2-7
clone size: .
D gene: .
V gene: TRBV5-1
CDR3 protein: ASSLGRADGEQY

J gene: TRBJ1-3
clone size: .
D gene: TRBD1
V gene: TRBV5-1
CDR3 protein: ASSDGTAGNTIY

J gene: TRBJ1-6
clone size: .
D gene: .
V gene: TRBV19
CDR3 protein: ASSSQGFGSPLH

J gene: TRBJ2-2
clone size: .
D gene: .
V gene: TRBV6-5
CDR3 protein: ASRSNTGELF

J gene: TRBJ1-2
clone size: .
D gene: .
V gene: TRBV11-2
CDR3 protein: ASSLDRGYGYT

J gene: TRBJ2-1
clone size: once
D gene: TRBD2
V gene: TRBV5-8
CDR3 protein: ASSFRLAPNEQF

J gene: TRBJ2-7
clone size: .
D gene: TRBD1
V gene: TRBV11-1
CDR3 protein: ASSQDRGGEQY

J gene: TRBJ2-3
clone size: .
D gene: .
V gene: TRBV6-5
CDR3 protein: ASSYSRGTDTQY

J gene: TRBJ2-1
clone size: many
D gene: .
V gene: TRBV6-6
CDR3 protein: ASSLLGRKDNEQF

J gene: TRBJ1-5
clone size: .
D gene: .
V gene: TRBV28
CDR3 protein: ASSLGFGRGNQPQH

J gene: TRBJ2-2
clone size: .
D gene: .
V gene: TRBV7-9
CDR3 protein: ASSLGDTYTGELF

J gene: TRBJ2-1
clone size: .
D gene: TRBD2
V gene: TRBV27
CDR3 protein: ASSLGLRTSGYNEQF

J gene: TRBJ2-1
clone size: once
D gene: TRBD1
V gene: TRBV5-5
CDR3 protein: ASSLLTGESDEQF

J gene: TRBJ2-1
clone size: once
D gene: .
V gene: TRBV14
CDR3 protein: ASSRGSPDEQF

J gene: TRBJ1-2
clone size: .
D gene: TRBD1
V gene: TRBV28
CDR3 protein: ASRATGLRLNPNYGYT

J gene: TRBJ2-2
clone size: .
D gene: TRBD1
V gene: TRBV6-5
CDR3 protein: ASFQGATGELF

J gene: TRBJ1-5
clone size: .
D gene: TRBD1
V gene: TRBV30
CDR3 protein: AWSVGDGQGGQPQH

J gene: TRBJ2-1
clone size: .
D gene: .
V gene: TRBV11-1
CDR3 protein: ASSLGQALYNEQF

J gene: TRBJ1-4
clone size: .
D gene: TRBD1
V gene: TRBV10-3
CDR3 protein: AITGQPNEKLF

J gene: TRBJ1-4
clone size: .
D gene: .
V gene: TRBV9
CDR3 protein: ASSAARERGQKLF

J gene: TRBJ1-4
clone size: .
D gene: .
V gene: TRBV4-1
CDR3 protein: ASSIRVGATNEKLF

J gene: TRBJ1-5
clone size: .
D gene: .
V gene: TRBV28
CDR3 protein: ASSLRPGNQPQH

J gene: TRBJ2-7
clone size: .
D gene: TRBD2
V gene: TRBV5-1
CDR3 protein: ASTGTSGSYEQY

J gene: TRBJ1-1
clone size: .
D gene: .
V gene: TRBV2
CDR3 protein: ASIRDLNTEAF

J gene: TRBJ1-6
clone size: .
D gene: TRBD1
V gene: TRBV19
CDR3 protein: ASSGTGNSPLH

J gene: TRBJ2-3
clone size: .
D gene: .
V gene: TRBV18
CDR3 protein: ASSPGGWDTQY

J gene: TRBJ1-4
clone size: .
D gene: .
V gene: TRBV27
CDR3 protein: ASSLIAFEKLF

J gene: TRBJ1-1
clone size: .
D gene: TRBD1
V gene: TRBV7-9
CDR3 protein: ASSRDRGLWDTEAF

J gene: TRBJ1-3
clone size: .
D gene: TRBD1
V gene: TRBV7-3
CDR3 protein: ASSLTGQVGNTIY

J gene: TRBJ1-2
clone size: .
D gene: TRBD1
V gene: TRBV9
CDR3 protein: ASSVGTGNNYGYT

J gene: TRBJ2-5
clone size: .
D gene: TRBD1
V gene: TRBV6-6
CDR3 protein: ASSTGQGIEETQY

J gene: TRBJ2-7
clone size: .
D gene: .
V gene: TRBV28
CDR3 protein: ASTSEGRQY

J gene: TRBJ1-4
clone size: .
D gene: TRBD1
V gene: TRBV27
CDR3 protein: ASSMAGGSGEKLF

J gene: TRBJ1-6
clone size: .
D gene: .
V gene: TRBV25-1
CDR3 protein: ASSEWEGRWSPLH

J gene: TRBJ1-1
clone size: once
D gene: .
V gene: TRBV19
CDR3 protein: ASSISGVGTEAF

J gene: TRBJ2-1
clone size: .
D gene: TRBD1
V gene: TRBV29-1
CDR3 protein: SVEGDRGYNEQF

J gene: TRBJ2-2
clone size: .
D gene: TRBD2
V gene: TRBV7-3
CDR3 protein: ASSLTGTINGRTGELF

J gene: TRBJ1-6
clone size: .
D gene: TRBD1
V gene: TRBV2
CDR3 protein: ASSGDRGGSPLH

J gene: TRBJ1-1
clone size: .
D gene: TRBD1
V gene: TRBV7-9
CDR3 protein: ASSLGTGGVGTEAF

J gene: TRBJ2-5
clone size: .
D gene: TRBD1
V gene: TRBV5-6
CDR3 protein: ASSDGTGGETQY

J gene: TRBJ2-5
clone size: many
D gene: TRBD2
V gene: TRBV9
CDR3 protein: ASSGGGRETQY

J gene: TRBJ1-6
clone size: .
D gene: .
V gene: TRBV5-1
CDR3 protein: ASSLSENSPLH

J gene: TRBJ2-1
clone size: .
D gene: TRBD1
V gene: TRBV6-5
CDR3 protein: AVQGQAYNEQF

J gene: TRBJ1-3
clone size: .
D gene: TRBD1
V gene: TRBV6-5
CDR3 protein: ASSYRDREDGNTIY

J gene: TRBJ1-1
clone size: .
D gene: .
V gene: TRBV7-2
CDR3 protein: ASSLAAVYTEAF

J gene: TRBJ1-1
clone size: .
D gene: TRBD1
V gene: TRBV6-4
CDR3 protein: ASSDTPGQGTEAF